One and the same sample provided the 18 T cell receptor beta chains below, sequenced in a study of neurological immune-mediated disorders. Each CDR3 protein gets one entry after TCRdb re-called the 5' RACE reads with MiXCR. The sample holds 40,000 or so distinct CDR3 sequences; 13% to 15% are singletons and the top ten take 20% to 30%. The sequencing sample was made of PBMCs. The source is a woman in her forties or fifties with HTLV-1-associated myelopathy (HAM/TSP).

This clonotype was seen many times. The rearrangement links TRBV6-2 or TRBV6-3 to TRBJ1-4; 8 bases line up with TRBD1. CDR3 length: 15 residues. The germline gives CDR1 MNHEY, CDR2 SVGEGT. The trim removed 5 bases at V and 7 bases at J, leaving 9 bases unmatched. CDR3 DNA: TGTGCCAGCAGTCACGGACAGGGAAGAAGTGAAAAACTGTTTTTT. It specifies CASSHGQGRSEKLFF.

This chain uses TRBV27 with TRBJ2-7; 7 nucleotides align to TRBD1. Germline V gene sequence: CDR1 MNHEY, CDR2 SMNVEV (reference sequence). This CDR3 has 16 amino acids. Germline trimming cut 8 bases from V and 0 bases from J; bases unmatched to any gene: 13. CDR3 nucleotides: TGTGCCAGCCCTGAGACCACAGGGGTGAGCTCCTACGAGCAGTACTTC. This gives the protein CASPETTGVSSYEQYF.

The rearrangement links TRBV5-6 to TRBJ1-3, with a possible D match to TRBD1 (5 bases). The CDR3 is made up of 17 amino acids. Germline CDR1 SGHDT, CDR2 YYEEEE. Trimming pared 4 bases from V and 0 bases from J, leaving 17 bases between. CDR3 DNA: TGTGCCAGCAGCATACCAACAGGAGGATACTCTGGAAACACCATATATTTT. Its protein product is CASSIPTGGYSGNTIYF.

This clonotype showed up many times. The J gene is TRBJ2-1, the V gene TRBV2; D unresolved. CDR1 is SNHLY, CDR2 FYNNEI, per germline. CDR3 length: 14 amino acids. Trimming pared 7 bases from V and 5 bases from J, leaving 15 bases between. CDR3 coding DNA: TGTGCCAGCATCCCCCTACTAAACAACAATGAGCAGTTCTTC. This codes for CASIPLLNNNEQFF.

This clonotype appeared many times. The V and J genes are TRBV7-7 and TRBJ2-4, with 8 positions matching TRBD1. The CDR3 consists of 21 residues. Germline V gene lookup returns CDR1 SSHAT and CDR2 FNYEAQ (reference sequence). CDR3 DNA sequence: TGTGCTAGCGGTACCTTCCCGTGGCGACAGGGGAGGTTAAGGGCCAAAAACATTCAGTACTTC. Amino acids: CASGTFPWRQGRLRAKNIQYF.

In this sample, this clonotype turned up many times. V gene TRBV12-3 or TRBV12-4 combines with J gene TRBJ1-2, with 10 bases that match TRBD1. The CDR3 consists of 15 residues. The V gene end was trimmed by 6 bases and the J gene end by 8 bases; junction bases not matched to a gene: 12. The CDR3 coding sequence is TGTGCCAGCAGCCAATCCACTGGACAGGGGGGAGGCTACACCTTC. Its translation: CASSQSTGQGGGYTF.

The CDR3 reads CSARDKGGAPWELFF. As DNA, the CDR3 is TGCAGTGCTAGAGATAAGGGGGGCGCCCCCTGGGAGCTGTTTTTT. This rearrangement joins TRBV20-1 to TRBJ2-2; tentatively, D is TRBD1 or TRBD2 (6 bases each). With 0 bases removed from V and 9 bases from J, the gap between germline ends came to 17 bases. The germline gives CDR1 DFQATT, CDR2 SNEGSKA (reference sequence). The length of the CDR3 is 15 residues.

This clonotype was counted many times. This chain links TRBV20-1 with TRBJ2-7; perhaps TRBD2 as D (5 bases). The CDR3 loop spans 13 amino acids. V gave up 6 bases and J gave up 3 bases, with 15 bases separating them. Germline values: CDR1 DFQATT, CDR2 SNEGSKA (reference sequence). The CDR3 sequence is CSARAVSDYEQYF. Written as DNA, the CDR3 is TGCAGTGCCCGAGCGGTCTCAGACTACGAGCAGTACTTC.

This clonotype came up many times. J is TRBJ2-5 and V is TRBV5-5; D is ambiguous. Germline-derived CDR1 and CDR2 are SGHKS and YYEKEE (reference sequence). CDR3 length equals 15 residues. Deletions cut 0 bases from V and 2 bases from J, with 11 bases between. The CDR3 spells CASSLVISAQETQYF. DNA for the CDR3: TGTGCCAGCAGCTTGGTAATCTCGGCACAAGAGACCCAGTACTTC.

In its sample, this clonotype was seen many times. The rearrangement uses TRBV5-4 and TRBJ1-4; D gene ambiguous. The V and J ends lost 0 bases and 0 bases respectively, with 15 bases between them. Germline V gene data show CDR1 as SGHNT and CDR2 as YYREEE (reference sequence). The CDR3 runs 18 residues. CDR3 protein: CASSLAGMGPPTNEKLFF. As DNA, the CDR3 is TGTGCCAGCAGCTTGGCCGGGATGGGCCCCCCAACTAATGAAAAACTGTTTTTT.

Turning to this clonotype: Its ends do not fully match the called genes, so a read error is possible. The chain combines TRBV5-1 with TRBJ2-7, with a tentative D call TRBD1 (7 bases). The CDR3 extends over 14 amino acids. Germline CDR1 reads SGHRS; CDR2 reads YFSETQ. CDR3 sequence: CASSYGGTVVEQYF. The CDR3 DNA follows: TGCGCAAGCAGCTATGGCGGGACAGTGGTCGAGCAGTACTTC.

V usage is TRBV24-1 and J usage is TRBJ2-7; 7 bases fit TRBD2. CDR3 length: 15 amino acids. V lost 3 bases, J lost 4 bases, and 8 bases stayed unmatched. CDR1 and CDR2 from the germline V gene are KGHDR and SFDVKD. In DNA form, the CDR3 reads TGTGCCACCAGTGATCCCGGGACTAACACTTACGAGCAGTACTTC. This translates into CATSDPGTNTYEQYF.

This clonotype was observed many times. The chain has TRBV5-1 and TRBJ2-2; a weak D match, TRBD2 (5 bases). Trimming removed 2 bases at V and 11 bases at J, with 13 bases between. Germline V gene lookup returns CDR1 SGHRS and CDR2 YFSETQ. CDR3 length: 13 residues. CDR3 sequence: CASSFAYGEELFF. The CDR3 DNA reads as TGCGCCAGCAGCTTTGCATACGGGGAAGAGCTGTTTTTT.

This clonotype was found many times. CDR3 in amino acids: CSALEGGPATGELFF. CDR3 coding DNA: TGCAGTGCTCTCGAGGGGGGCCCAGCAACCGGGGAGCTGTTTTTT. The chain links TRBV20-1 to TRBJ2-2; D may correspond to TRBD1 or TRBD2 (6 bases each). V was shortened by 5 bases and J by 5 bases, with 18 bases between the two germline ends. The CDR3 runs 15 residues. Germline V gene data show CDR1 as DFQATT and CDR2 as SNEGSKA (reference sequence).

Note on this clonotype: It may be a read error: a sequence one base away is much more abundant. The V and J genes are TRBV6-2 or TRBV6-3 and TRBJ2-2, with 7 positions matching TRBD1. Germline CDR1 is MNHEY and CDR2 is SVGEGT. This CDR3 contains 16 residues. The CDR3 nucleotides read TGTTCCAGCAGTCTAAGACAGGGCAGGAGCACCGGGGAGCTGTTTTTT. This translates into CSSSLRQGRSTGELFF.

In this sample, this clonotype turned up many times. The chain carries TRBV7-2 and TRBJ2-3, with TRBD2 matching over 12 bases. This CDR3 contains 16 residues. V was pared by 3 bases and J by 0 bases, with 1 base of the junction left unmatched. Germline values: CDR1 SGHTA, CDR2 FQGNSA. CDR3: CASSFLAGGSTDTQYF. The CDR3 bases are TGTGCCAGCAGCTTCCTAGCGGGGGGGAGCACAGATACGCAGTATTTT. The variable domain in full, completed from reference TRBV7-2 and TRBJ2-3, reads GAGVSQSPSNKVTEKGKDVELRCDPISGHTALYWYRQSLGQGLEFLIYFQGNSAPDKSGLPSDRFSAERTGGSVSTLTIQRTQQEDSAVYLCASSFLAGGSTDTQYFGPGTRLTVL.

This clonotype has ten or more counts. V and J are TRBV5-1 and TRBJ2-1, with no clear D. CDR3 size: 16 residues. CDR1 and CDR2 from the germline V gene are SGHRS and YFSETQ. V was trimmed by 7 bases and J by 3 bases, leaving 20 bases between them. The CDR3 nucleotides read TGCGCCAGCCGCCCCGCCCGAGCTGCGCACTACAATGAGCAGTTCTTC. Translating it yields CASRPARAAHYNEQFF.

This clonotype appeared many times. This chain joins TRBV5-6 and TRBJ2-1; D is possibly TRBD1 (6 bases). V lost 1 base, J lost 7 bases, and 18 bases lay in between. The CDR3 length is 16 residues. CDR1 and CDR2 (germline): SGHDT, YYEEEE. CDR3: CASSLLDKDRGNEQFF. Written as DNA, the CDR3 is TGTGCCAGCAGCTTGCTTGATAAGGACAGAGGAAATGAGCAGTTCTTC.